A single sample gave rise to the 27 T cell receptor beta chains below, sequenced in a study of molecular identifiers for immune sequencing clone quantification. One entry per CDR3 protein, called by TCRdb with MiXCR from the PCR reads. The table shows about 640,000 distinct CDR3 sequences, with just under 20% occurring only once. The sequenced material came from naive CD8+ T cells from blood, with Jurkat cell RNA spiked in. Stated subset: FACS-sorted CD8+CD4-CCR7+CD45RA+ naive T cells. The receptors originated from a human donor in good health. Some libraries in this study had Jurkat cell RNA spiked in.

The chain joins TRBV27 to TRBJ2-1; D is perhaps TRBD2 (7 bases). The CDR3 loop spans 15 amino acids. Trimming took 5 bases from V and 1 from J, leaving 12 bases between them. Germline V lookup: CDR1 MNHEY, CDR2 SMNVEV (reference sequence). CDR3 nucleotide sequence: TGTGCCAGCAGTCCTAGGGGGGGGTCCTACAATGAGCAGTTCTTC. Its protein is CASSPRGGSYNEQFF.

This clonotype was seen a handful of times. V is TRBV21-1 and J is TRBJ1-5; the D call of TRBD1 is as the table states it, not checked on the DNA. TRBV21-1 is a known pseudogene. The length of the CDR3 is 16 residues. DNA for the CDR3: TGTGCCAGCAGCCCCCGAGCAGGGAATAGCAATCGGCCCCAGCATTTT. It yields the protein CASSPRAGNSNRPQHF.

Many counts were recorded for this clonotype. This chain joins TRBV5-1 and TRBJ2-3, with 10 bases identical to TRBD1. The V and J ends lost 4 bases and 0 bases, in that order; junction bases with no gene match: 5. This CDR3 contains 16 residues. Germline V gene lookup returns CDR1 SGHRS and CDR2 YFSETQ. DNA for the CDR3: TGCGCCAGCAGCGGGGACAGGGGCCCTAGCACAGATACGCAGTATTTT. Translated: CASSGDRGPSTDTQYF.

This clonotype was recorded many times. The CDR3 DNA sequence: TGTGCCAGCAGTTACGGCAGGGGGCTTGAAAAACTGTTTTTT. This encodes CASSYGRGLEKLFF. This rearrangement joins TRBV6-5 to TRBJ1-4; TRBD1 matches at 8 bases. Germline CDR1 is MNHEY and CDR2 is SVGAGI. The junction had 3 bases not matched to a gene; V was cut back by 2 bases and J by 7 bases. CDR3 size: 14 residues.

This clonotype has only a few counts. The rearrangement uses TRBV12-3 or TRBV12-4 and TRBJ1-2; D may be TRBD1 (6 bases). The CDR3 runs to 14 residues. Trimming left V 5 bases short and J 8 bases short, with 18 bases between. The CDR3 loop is CASSLVGGHSGYTF. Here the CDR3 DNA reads TGTGCCAGCAGTCTTGTCGGGGGGCATTCCGGCTACACCTTC.

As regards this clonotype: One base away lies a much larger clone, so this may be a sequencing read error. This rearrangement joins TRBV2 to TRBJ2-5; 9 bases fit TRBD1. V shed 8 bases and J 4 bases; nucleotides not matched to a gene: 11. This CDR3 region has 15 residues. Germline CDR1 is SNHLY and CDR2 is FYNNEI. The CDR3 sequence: CASLSWNRGLETQYF. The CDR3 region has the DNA TGTGCCAGCCTAAGTTGGAACAGGGGGCTAGAGACCCAGTACTTC. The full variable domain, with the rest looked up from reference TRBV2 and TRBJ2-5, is EPEVTQTPSHQVTQMGQEVILRCVPISNHLYFYWYRQILGQKVEFLVSFYNNEISEKSEIFDDQFSVERPDGSNFTLKIRSTKLEDSAMYFCASLSWNRGLETQYFGPGTRLLVL.

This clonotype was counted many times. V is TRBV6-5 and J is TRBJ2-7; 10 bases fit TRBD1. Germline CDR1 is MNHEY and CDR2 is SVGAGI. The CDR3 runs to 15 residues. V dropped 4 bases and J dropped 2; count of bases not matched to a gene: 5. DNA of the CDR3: TGTGCCAGCAGTTTCTTCGGGACAGGGGCCTACGAGCAGTACTTC. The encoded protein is CASSFFGTGAYEQYF.

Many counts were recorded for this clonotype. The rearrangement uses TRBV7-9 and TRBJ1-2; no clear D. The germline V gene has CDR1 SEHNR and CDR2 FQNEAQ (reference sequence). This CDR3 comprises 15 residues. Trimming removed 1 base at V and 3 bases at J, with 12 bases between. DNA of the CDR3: TGTGCCAGCAGCTTAGTTCTTCAGACGCACTATGGCTACACCTTC. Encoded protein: CASSLVLQTHYGYTF.

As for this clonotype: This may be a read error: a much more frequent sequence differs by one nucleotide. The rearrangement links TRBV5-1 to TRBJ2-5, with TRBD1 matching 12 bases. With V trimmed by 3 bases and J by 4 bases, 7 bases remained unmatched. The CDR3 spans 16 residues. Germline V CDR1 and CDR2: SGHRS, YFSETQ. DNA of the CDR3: TGCGCCAGCAGCTACGTGGGACAGGGGGCGGGAGAGACCCAGTACTTC. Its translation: CASSYVGQGAGETQYF.

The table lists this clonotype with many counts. The CDR3 loop is CASSQGLAGASEQYF. In DNA form, the CDR3 reads TGCGCCAGCAGCCAAGGGCTAGCAGGAGCTTCCGAGCAGTACTTC. The chain links TRBV4-3 to TRBJ2-7; maybe TRBD2 (5 bases). Per germline, CDR1 LGHNA and CDR2 YSLEER. This CDR3 region has 15 residues. Trimming removed 1 base from V and 6 bases from J, with 16 bases in between.

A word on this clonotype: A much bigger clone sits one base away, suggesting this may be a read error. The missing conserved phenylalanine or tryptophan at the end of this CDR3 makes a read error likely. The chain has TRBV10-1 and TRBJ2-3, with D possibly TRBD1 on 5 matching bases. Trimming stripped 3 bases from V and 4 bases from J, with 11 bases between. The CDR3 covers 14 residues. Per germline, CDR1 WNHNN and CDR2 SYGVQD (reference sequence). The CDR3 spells CASSDQGAPDTQYS. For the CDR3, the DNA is TGCGCCAGCAGTGACCAAGGGGCCCCAGATACGCAGTATTCT.

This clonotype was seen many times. The CDR3 DNA follows: TGTGCCAGCAGCTGGGGCGGGGCAGACACAGATACGCAGTATTTT. Its translation is CASSWGGADTDTQYF. This chain uses TRBV11-2 with TRBJ2-3; D perhaps matches TRBD2 (6 bases). CDR3 size: 15 residues. The V end was cut by 4 bases, the J end by 2 bases, with 13 bases between. Germline V gene lookup returns CDR1 SGHAT and CDR2 FQNNGV.

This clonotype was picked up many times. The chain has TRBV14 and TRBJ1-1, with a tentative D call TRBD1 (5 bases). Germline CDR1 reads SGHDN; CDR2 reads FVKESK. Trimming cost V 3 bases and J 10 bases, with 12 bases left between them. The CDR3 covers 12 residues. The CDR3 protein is CASSQDTFRAFF. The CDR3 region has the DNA TGTGCCAGCAGCCAGGACACCTTTCGAGCTTTCTTT.

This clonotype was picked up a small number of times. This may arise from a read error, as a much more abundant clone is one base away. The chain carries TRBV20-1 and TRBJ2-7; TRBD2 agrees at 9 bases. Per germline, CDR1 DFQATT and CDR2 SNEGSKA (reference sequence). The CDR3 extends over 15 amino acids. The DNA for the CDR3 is TGCGGTGCTAGAGATTCTAGCGGGGCTTCCTACGAGCAGTACTTC. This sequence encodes CGARDSSGASYEQYF.

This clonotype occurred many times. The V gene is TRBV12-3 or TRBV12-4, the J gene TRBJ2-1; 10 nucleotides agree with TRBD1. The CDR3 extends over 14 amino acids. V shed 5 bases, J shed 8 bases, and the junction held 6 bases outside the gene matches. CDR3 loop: CASSPDRGLDEQFF. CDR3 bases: TGTGCCAGCAGTCCAGACAGGGGGCTCGATGAGCAGTTCTTC.

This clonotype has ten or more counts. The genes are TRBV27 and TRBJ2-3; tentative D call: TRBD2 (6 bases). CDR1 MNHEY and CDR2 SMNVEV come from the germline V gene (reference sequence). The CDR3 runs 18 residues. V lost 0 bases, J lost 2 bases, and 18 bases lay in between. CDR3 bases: TGTGCCAGCAGTTTATCCTCACTAGCCCAAGAATTCACAGATACGCAGTATTTT. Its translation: CASSLSSLAQEFTDTQYF.

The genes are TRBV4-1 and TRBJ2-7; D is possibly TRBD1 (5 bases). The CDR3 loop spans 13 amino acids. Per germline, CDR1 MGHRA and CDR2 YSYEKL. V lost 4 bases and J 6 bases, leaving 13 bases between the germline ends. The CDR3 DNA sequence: TGCGCCAGCAGCCTAAAGGACAATTGCGAGCAGTACTTC. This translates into CASSLKDNCEQYF.

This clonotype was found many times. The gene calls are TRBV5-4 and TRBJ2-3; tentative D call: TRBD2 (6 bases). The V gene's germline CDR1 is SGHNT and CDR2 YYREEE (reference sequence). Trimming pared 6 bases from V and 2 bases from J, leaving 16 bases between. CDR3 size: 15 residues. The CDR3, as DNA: TGTGCCAGCAATTCCGCTAGCGAGTACACAGATACGCAGTATTTT. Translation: CASNSASEYTDTQYF.

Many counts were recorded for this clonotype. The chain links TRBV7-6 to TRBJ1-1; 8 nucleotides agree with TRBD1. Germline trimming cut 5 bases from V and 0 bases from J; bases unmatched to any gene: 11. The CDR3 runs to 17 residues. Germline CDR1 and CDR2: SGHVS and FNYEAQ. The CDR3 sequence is CASSLLDRVRMNTEAFF. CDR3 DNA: TGTGCCAGCAGCCTTCTGGACAGGGTGCGAATGAACACTGAAGCTTTCTTT.

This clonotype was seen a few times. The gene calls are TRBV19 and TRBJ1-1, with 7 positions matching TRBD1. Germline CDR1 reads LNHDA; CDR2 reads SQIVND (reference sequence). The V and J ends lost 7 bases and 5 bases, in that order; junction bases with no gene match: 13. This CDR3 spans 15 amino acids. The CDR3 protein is CASNYRAGGGTEAFF. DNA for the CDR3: TGTGCCAGTAACTACAGAGCAGGGGGAGGAACTGAAGCTTTCTTT. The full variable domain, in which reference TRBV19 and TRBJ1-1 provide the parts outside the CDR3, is DGGITQSPKYLFRKEGQNVTLSCEQNLNHDAMYWYRQDPGQGLRLIYYSQIVNDFQKGDIAEGYSVSREKKESFPLTVTSAQKNPTAFYLCASNYRAGGGTEAFFGQGTRLTVV.

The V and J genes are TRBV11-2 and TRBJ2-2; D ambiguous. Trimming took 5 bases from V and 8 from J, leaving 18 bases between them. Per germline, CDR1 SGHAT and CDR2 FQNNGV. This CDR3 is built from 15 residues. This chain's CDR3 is CASSPRQAAGGELFF. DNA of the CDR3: TGTGCCAGCAGCCCAAGGCAGGCCGCAGGTGGGGAGCTGTTTTTT.

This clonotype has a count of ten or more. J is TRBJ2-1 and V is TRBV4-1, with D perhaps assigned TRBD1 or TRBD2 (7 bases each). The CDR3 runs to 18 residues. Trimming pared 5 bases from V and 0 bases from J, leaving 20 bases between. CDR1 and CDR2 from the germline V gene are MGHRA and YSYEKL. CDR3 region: CASSGRGGALSSYNEQFF. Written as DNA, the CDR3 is TGCGCCAGCAGCGGCAGGGGGGGGGCCTTGAGCTCCTACAATGAGCAGTTCTTC.

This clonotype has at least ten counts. For the CDR3, the DNA is TGTGCCAGCAGCCCCGGGACCCAAAACATTCAGTACTTC. This sequence encodes CASSPGTQNIQYF. The chain is built from TRBV13 and TRBJ2-4, with D possibly called TRBD1 or TRBD2 (5 bases each). Germline V CDR1 and CDR2: PRHDT, FYEKMQ (reference sequence). The CDR3 runs 13 residues. V was clipped by 5 bases and J by 5 bases, with 10 bases between them.

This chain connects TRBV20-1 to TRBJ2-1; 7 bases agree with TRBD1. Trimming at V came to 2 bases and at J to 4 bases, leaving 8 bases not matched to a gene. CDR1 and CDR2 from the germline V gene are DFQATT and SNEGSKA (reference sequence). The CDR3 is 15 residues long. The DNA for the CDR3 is TGCAGTGCTAGATCCCGGGACAGAACGTACAATGAGCAGTTCTTC. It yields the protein CSARSRDRTYNEQFF.

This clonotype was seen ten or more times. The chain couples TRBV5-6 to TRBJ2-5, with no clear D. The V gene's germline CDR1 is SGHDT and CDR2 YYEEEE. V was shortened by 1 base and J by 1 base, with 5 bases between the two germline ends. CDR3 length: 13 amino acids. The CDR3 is CASSLQLQETQYF. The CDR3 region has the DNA TGTGCCAGCAGCTTGCAGCTCCAAGAGACCCAGTACTTC.

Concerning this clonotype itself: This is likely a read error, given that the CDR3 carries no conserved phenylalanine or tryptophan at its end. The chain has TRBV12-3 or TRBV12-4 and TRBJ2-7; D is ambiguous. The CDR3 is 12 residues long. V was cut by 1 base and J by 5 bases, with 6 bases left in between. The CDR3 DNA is TGTGCCAGCAGTTTAGGAAGTGACGAGCAGTACCTC. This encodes CASSLGSDEQYL.

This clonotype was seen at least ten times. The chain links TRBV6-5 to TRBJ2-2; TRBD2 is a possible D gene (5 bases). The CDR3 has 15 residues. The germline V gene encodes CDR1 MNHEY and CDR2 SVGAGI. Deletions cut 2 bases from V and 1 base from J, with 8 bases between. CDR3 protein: CASSYARENTGELFF. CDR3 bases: TGTGCCAGCAGTTACGCGAGGGAGAACACCGGGGAGCTGTTTTTT.